This passage covers 2 T cell receptor beta chains from one sample sequenced in a study of T cell repertoires in cytomegalovirus infection. MiXCR was run by TCRdb on the reads, yielding one entry per CDR3 protein. This sample has 650,000 to 900,000 distinct CDR3 sequences; over 25% occur once, and the top ten carry under 15%. These receptors have no identified antigens. This material consisted of cultured CD8+ T cells from PBMCs, taken from culture after CMV antigen stimulation. The receptors were gathered from a human donor in good health (CMV status not recorded). Some clones in this sample may be carry-over from other donors' samples.

This clonotype was detected only a few times. The chain recombines TRBV11-1 with TRBJ2-7; 8 nucleotides align to TRBD2. CDR1 is SGHAT, CDR2 FQDESV, per germline (reference sequence). V was pared by 5 bases and J by 5 bases, with 5 bases of the junction left unmatched. The CDR3 runs 13 residues. CDR3 in DNA: TGTGCCAGCAGCCGGGGGGGCCCAGACGAGCAGTACTTC. Translating gives CASSRGGPDEQYF.

This clonotype has a single count. V gene TRBV15 combines with J gene TRBJ2-2; D may correspond to TRBD1 or TRBD2 (5 bases each). Germline V lookup: CDR1 LNHNV, CDR2 YYDKDF (reference sequence). This CDR3 is 16 amino acids long. Trimming took 3 bases from V and 2 from J, leaving 13 bases between them. The CDR3: CATSSSGTVNTGELFF. The CDR3 DNA reads TGTGCCACCAGCAGTTCAGGGACGGTTAACACCGGGGAGCTGTTTTTT. The entire variable domain, with the rest obtained from reference TRBV15 and TRBJ2-2, is as follows: DAMVIQNPRYQVTQFGKPVTLSCSQTLNHNVMYWYQQKSSQAPKLLFHYYDKDFNNEADTPDNFQSRRPNTSFCFLDIRSPGLGDTAMYLCATSSSGTVNTGELFFGEGSRLTVL.